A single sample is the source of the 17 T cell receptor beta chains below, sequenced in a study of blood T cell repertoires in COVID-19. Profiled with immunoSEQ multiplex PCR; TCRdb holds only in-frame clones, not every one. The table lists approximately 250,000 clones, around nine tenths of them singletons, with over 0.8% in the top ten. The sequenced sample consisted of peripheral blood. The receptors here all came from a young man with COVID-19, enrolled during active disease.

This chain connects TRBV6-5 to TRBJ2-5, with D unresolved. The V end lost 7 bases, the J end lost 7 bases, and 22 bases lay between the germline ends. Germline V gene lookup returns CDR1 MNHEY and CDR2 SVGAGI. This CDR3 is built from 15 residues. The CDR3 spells CASTDQKRPTWTQYF. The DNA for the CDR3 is TGTGCCAGCACCGATCAGAAGAGGCCCACGTGGACCCAGTACTTC.

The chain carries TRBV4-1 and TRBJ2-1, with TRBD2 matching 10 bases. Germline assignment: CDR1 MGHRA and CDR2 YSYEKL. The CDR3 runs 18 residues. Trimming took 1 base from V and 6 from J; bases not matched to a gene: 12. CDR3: CASSQAWGELAGANEQFF. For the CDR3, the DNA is TGCGCCAGCAGCCAAGCTTGGGGGGAGCTAGCGGGGGCCAATGAGCAGTTCTTC.

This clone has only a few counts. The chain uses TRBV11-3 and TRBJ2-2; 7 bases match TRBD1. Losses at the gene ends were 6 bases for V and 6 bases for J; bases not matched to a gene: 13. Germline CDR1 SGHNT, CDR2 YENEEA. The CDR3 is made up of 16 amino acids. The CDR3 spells CASRSPGTEAAGELFF. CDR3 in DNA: TGTGCCAGCAGGTCTCCCGGGACAGAGGCTGCCGGGGAGCTGTTTTTT.

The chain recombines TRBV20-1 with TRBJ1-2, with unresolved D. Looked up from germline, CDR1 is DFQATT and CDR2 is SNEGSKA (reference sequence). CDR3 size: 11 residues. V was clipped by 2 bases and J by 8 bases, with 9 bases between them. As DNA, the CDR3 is TGCAGTGCTAGATCGACAAGGGGCTACACCTTC. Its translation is CSARSTRGYTF.

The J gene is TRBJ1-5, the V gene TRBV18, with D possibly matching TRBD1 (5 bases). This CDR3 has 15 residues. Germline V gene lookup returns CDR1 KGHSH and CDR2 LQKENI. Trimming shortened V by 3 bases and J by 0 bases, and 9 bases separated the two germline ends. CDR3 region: CASSPTVNSNQPQHF. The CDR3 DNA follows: TGTGCCAGCTCACCGACAGTCAATAGCAATCAGCCCCAGCATTTT.

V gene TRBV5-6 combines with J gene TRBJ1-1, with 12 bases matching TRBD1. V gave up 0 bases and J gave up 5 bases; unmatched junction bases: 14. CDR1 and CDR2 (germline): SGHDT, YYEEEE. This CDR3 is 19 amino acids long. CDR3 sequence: CASSLGRDRGHTGPTEAFF. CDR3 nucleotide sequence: TGTGCCAGCAGCTTGGGTCGGGACAGGGGGCATACCGGTCCAACTGAAGCTTTCTTT. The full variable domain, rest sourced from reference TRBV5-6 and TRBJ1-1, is DAGVTQSPTHLIKTRGQQVTLRCSPKSGHDTVSWYQQALGQGPQFIFQYYEEEERQRGNFPDRFSGHQFPNYSSELNVNALLLGDSALYLCASSLGRDRGHTGPTEAFFGQGTRLTVV.

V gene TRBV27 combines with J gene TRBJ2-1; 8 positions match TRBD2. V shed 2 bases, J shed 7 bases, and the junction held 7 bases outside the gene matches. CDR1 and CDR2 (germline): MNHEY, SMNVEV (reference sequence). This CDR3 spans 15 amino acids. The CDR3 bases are TGTGCCAGCAGTTTAGGGACTAGGGGGGAAAATGAGCAGTTCTTC. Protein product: CASSLGTRGENEQFF.

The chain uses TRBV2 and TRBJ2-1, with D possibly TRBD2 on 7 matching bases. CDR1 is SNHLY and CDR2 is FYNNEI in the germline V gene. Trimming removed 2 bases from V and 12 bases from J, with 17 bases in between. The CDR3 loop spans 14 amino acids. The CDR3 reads CASSESVGGGRQFF. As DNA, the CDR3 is TGTGCCAGCAGTGAATCGGTCGGCGGGGGCAGGCAGTTCTTC.

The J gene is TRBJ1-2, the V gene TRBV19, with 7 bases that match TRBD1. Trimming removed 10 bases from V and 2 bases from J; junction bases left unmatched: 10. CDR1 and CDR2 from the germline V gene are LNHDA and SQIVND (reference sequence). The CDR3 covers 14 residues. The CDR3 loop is CAKNPGTDNYGYTF. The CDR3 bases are TGTGCCAAAAATCCAGGGACAGACAACTATGGCTACACCTTC.

The CDR3 here is CASSVESGTGNTIYF. Here the CDR3 DNA reads TGTGCCAGCAGCGTAGAGTCAGGTACTGGAAACACCATATATTTT. The V call is TRBV9, the J call TRBJ1-3, with unresolved D. V was cut by 0 bases and J by 2 bases, with 9 bases left in between. CDR1 and CDR2 (germline): SGDLS, YYNGEE. This CDR3 contains 15 residues.

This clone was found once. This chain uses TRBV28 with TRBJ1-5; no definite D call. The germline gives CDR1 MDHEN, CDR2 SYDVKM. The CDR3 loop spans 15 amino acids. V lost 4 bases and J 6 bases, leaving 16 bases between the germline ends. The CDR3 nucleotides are TGTGCCAGCAGTTCTCTCGCGCAGGTTTTTCAGCCCCAGCATTTT. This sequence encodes CASSSLAQVFQPQHF.

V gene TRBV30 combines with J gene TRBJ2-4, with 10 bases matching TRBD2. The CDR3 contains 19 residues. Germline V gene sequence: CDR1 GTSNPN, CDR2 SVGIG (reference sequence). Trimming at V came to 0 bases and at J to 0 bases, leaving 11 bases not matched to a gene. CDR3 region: CAWSVRLAGVLLAKNIQYF. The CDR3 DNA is TGTGCCTGGAGTGTACGGCTAGCGGGGGTCCTCCTAGCCAAAAACATTCAGTACTTC.

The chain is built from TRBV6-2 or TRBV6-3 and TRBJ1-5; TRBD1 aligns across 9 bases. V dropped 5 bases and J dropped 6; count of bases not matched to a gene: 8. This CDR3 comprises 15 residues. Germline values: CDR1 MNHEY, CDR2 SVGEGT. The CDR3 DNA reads TGTGCCAGCAGTACCTACGGGACAGGGACTCAGCCCCAGCATTTT. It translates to CASSTYGTGTQPQHF.

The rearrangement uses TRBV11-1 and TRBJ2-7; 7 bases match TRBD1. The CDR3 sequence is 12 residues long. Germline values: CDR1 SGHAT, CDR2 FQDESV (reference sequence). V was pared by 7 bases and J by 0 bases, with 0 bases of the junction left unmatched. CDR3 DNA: TGTGCCAGCACAGGGGGCTCCTACGAGCAGTACTTC. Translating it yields CASTGGSYEQYF.

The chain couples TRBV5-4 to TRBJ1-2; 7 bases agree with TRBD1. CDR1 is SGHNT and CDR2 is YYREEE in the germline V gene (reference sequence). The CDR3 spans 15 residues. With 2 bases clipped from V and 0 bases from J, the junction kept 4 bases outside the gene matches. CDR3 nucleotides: TGTGCCAGCAGCTTCGGGACAGCTTCTAACTATGGCTACACCTTC. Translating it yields CASSFGTASNYGYTF.

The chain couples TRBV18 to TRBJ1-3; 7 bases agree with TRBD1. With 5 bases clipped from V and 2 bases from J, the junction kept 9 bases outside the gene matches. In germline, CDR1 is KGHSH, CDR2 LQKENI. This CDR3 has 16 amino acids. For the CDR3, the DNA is TGTGCCAGCTCAGCGACCGGGACAGCCACTGGAAACACCATATATTTT. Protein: CASSATGTATGNTIYF.

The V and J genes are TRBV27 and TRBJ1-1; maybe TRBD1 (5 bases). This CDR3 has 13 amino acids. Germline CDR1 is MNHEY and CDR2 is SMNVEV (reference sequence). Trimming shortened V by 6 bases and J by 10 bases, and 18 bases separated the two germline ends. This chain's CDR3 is CASRPSGGVRAFF. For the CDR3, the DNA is TGTGCCAGCAGGCCGTCCGGGGGGGTTCGAGCTTTCTTT.